The 10 T cell receptor beta chains in this list originate from one sample, sequenced in a study of T cells in Graves' hyperthyroidism and ophthalmopathy. Researchers amplified the TCR beta CDR3 regions from RNA transcripts. RT-PCR in the first round (using the HTBI primer set) targeted the TCR CDR3. TCRdb reprocessed the multiplex PCR reads with MiXCR, giving one entry per CDR3 protein. The sample lists under 40,000 distinct CDR3 sequences; approximately 52% were seen once. The sample was blood. The receptors here all came from a woman aged 40 to 50 with Graves' ophthalmopathy.

On this clonotype itself: A junction boundary mismatches the germline segment, possibly from a read error. The chain combines TRBV6-1 with TRBJ2-6; tentatively, D is TRBD1 (6 bases). The CDR3 is 14 amino acids. In germline, CDR1 is MNHNS, CDR2 SASEGT. The CDR3 DNA sequence: TGTGCCAGCAACGGACAGAGCGCCGGGAACACTCAAGCTTTC. Protein product: CASNGQSAGNTQAF.

The V and J genes are TRBV19 and TRBJ2-7; 11 bases align to TRBD1. The CDR3 is 14 residues long. CDR1 is LNHDA, CDR2 SQIVND, per germline (reference sequence). V lost 6 bases to trimming and J lost 4 bases; unmatched junction nucleotides: 5. The CDR3 protein is CASSPGQGGYEQYF. For the CDR3, the DNA is TGTGCCAGTAGCCCGGGACAGGGGGGGTACGAGCAGTACTTC.

This clonotype counts as medium-sized. This chain connects TRBV5-1 to TRBJ2-7; D is uncertain. This CDR3 has 11 amino acids. Trimming shortened V by 3 bases and J by 6 bases, and 7 bases separated the two germline ends. Germline CDR1 and CDR2: SGHRS and YFSETQ. The CDR3 protein is CASSSGGEQYF. The CDR3 region has the DNA TGCGCCAGCAGCTCTGGTGGCGAGCAGTACTTC.

In nucleotides, the CDR3 is TGTGCCTCGGAGGGCAGGGGGGGCAGCCCAGATACGCAGTATTTT. It is translated as CASEGRGGSPDTQYF. V is TRBV2 and J is TRBJ2-3, with D perhaps given as TRBD1 or TRBD2 (7 bases each). Deletions cut 11 bases from V and 4 bases from J, with 22 bases between. The CDR3 is made up of 15 amino acids. Germline values: CDR1 SNHLY, CDR2 FYNNEI. The full variable domain, completed using reference TRBV2 and TRBJ2-3, is EPEVTQTPSHQVTQMGQEVILRCVPISNHLYFYWYRQILGQKVEFLVSFYNNEISEKSEIFDDQFSVERPDGSNFTLKIRSTKLEDSAMYFCASEGRGGSPDTQYFGPGTRLTVL.

This clonotype was counted many times. This chain links TRBV5-6 with TRBJ2-7; 7 bases fit TRBD2. Germline V gene sequence: CDR1 SGHDT, CDR2 YYEEEE. The CDR3 length is 15 residues. The junction had 11 bases not matched to a gene; V was cut back by 3 bases and J by 5 bases. The CDR3 nucleotides read TGTGCCAGCAGCTCCGCCGTGCGGGAGAGGAACGAGCAGTACTTC. The encoded protein is CASSSAVRERNEQYF.

This chain connects TRBV7-3 to TRBJ1-1, with D uncertain. Trimming stripped 2 bases from V and 5 bases from J, with 6 bases between. From germline, CDR1 is SGHTA and CDR2 FQGTGA. The CDR3 runs to 12 residues. The CDR3 is CASSLELTEAFF. In DNA, the CDR3 is TGTGCCAGCAGCTTAGAGCTAACTGAAGCTTTCTTT.

This chain uses TRBV7-2 with TRBJ2-2; no definite D call. V was trimmed by 7 bases and J by 0 bases, leaving 9 bases between them. The CDR3 runs 14 residues. Germline CDR1 reads SGHTA; CDR2 reads FQGNSA. CDR3 in amino acids: CASTQYSNTGELFF. The DNA for the CDR3 is TGTGCCAGCACCCAATACTCGAACACCGGGGAGCTGTTTTTT. Combining the CDR3 with reference TRBV7-2 and TRBJ2-2 gives the whole variable domain GAGVSQSPSNKVTEKGKDVELRCDPISGHTALYWYRQSLGQGLEFLIYFQGNSAPDKSGLPSDRFSAERTGGSVSTLTIQRTQQEDSAVYLCASTQYSNTGELFFGEGSRLTVL.

This clonotype showed up many times. The chain uses TRBV11-3 and TRBJ2-5, with D possibly TRBD2 on 5 matching bases. The CDR3 is 15 residues long. The V end lost 6 bases, the J end lost 4 bases, and 18 bases lay between the germline ends. Germline assignment: CDR1 SGHNT and CDR2 YENEEA. This CDR3 reads CASSPKRRIVETQYF. In DNA form, the CDR3 reads TGTGCCAGCAGTCCCAAGCGGCGGATTGTAGAGACCCAGTACTTC.

This chain connects TRBV19 to TRBJ2-1; the match to TRBD2 covers 8 bases. Germline trimming cut 6 bases from V and 11 bases from J; bases unmatched to any gene: 15. Germline assignment: CDR1 LNHDA and CDR2 SQIVND (reference sequence). The CDR3 runs 15 residues. The CDR3, as DNA: TGTGCCAGTAGCGCGTATAGTAGCATTAGCGGGAAGCAGTTCTTC. The encoded protein is CASSAYSSISGKQFF.

V usage is TRBV20-1 and J usage is TRBJ2-3; 7 bases line up with TRBD2. The CDR3 contains 12 residues. Trimming cost V 3 bases and J 5 bases; bases outside gene matches: 2. Germline V gene data show CDR1 as DFQATT and CDR2 as SNEGSKA (reference sequence). The CDR3 loop reads CSARRGGDTQYF. The CDR3 coding sequence is TGCAGTGCTAGGCGCGGGGGAGATACGCAGTATTTT.